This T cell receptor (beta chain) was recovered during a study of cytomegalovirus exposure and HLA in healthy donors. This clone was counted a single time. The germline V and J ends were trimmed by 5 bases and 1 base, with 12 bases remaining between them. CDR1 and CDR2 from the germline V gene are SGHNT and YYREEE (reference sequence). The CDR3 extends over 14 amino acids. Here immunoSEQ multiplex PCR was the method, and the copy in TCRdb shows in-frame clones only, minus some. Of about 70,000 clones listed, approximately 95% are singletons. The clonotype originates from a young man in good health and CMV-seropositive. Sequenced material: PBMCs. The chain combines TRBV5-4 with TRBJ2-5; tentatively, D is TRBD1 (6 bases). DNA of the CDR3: TGTGCCAGCAGTTTCTGGACAGTCCAAGAGACCCAGTACTTC. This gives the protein CASSFWTVQETQYF.